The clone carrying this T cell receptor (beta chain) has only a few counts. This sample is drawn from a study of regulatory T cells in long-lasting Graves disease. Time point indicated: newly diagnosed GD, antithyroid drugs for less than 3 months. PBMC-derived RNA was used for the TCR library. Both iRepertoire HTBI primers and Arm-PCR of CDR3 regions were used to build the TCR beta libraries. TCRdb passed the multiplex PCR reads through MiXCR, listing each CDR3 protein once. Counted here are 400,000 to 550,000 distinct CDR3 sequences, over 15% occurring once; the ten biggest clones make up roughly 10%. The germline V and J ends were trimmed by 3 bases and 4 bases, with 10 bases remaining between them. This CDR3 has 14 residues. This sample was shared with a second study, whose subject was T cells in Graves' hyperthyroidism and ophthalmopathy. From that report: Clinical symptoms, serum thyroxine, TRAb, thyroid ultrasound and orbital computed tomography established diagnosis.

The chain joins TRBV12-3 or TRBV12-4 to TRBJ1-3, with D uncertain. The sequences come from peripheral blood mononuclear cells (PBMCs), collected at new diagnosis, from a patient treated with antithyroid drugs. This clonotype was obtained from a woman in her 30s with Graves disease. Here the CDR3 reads CASSFEIRGNTIYF. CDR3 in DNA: TGTGCCAGCAGTTTTGAGATCCGAGGAAACACCATATATTTT.